This entry is about one TCR beta chain. Its antigen is undetermined. The sample originates from a study of cytomegalovirus exposure and HLA in healthy donors. In the study overall: When 350 to 400 donors were genotyped, 81% of them were found to fall in the Caucasian-associated ancestry cluster.

Study-wide findings and caveats: Earlier analysis looked at TCR beta V segments, and most were productive about 90% or about 30% of the time. Several of the most significant clusters appeared, in a later analysis, to be linked to common viral pathogens.

PCR employed 60 Vbeta and 13 Jbeta primers. The data were produced by immunoSEQ multiplex PCR, yet TCRdb's version contains in-frame clones alone and is incomplete. The clone table shows roughly 74,000 clones, with the ten largest holding 6.5% to 9%. The sequenced sample was PBMCs. This clonotype was sampled from a female donor in good health and CMV-seropositive.

The CDR3 loop is CASRDSSQPGQGLYGYTF. CDR3 sequence (DNA): TGTGCCAGTAGAGATTCGTCTCAACCGGGACAGGGGTTATATGGCTACACCTTC. V and J are TRBV19 and TRBJ1-2; 10 nucleotides align to TRBD1. Germline V CDR1 and CDR2: LNHDA, SQIVND (reference sequence). The CDR3 contains 18 residues. V shed 6 bases, J shed 5 bases, and the junction held 18 bases outside the gene matches.